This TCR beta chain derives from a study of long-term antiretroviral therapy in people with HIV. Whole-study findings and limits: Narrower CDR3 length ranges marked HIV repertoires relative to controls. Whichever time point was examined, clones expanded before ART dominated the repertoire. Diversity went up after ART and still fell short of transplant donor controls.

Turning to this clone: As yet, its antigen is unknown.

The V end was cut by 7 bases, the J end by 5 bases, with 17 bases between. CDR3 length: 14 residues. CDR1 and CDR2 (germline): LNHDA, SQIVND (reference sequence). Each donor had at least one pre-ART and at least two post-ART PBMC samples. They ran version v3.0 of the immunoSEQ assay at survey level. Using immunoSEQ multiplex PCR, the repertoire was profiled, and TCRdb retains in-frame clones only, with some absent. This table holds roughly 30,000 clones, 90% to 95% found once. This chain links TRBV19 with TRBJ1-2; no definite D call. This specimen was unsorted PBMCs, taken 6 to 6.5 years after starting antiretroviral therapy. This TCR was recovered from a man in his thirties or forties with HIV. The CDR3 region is CASMKRVGDYGYTF. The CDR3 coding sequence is TGTGCCAGTATGAAGCGGGTGGGTGATTATGGCTACACCTTC.